The rows below give T cell receptor beta chains drawn from one sample of a study of identical twins. One entry per CDR3 protein, called by TCRdb with MiXCR from the 5' RACE reads. The sample comprises some 760,000 distinct CDR3 sequences, over 15% of which are singletons, and around 13% rests with the top ten. These data also formed part of another study, on T cells expressing NK-cell markers.

The sample comprised PBMCs. These receptor sequences come from a young woman in good health. The conserved cysteine and the conserved F or W are not part of the CDR3 here. Only part of the rows carry a size: once, few, many, or a class if the clone is expanded.

j_call,v_call,clone_size,cdr3_aa
TRBJ1-2,TRBV6-1,many,ASRNWKNSGSYGYT
TRBJ1-1,TRBV12-3/TRBV12-4,.,ASNFKGLGTEAF
TRBJ2-7,TRBV14,.,ASTSTGGYEQY
TRBJ1-2,TRBV12-3/TRBV12-4,.,ASSLNPQGAGGYT
TRBJ2-1,TRBV5-1,.,ASSFGAGNYNEQF
TRBJ1-2,TRBV11-2,once,ASSLDRGGAQGYT
TRBJ2-2,TRBV10-3,.,AISEPQGQENTGELF
TRBJ2-4,TRBV27,.,ASSPKGSGLAKNIQY
TRBJ2-1,TRBV7-9,.,ASSSTGESSYNEQF
TRBJ2-7,TRBV11-2,few,ASSSILLTTGRPYEQY
TRBJ1-1,TRBV10-3,few,AISVKLLTEAF
TRBJ1-1,TRBV20-1,many,SARLGGPNTEAF
TRBJ1-3,TRBV12-3/TRBV12-4,.,ASRRQGMPGNTIY
TRBJ1-4,TRBV7-2,many,ASSLAGARDEKLF
TRBJ2-3,TRBV27,.,ASREGSRTDTQY
TRBJ2-1,TRBV11-2,.,ASSFTENYNEQF
TRBJ1-1,TRBV29-1,.,SVRQTNTEAF
TRBJ1-1,TRBV7-2,few,ASSRWAGNTEAF
TRBJ2-1,TRBV7-3,.,ASSLTQGGHNEQF
TRBJ2-1,TRBV20-1,few,SARDPMRGIDEQF
TRBJ1-2,TRBV11-2,.,ASSLVGGTAYGYT
TRBJ2-2,TRBV12-3/TRBV12-4,.,ASSFQGSTGELF
TRBJ1-1,TRBV12-3/TRBV12-4,.,ASSLSGTGTF